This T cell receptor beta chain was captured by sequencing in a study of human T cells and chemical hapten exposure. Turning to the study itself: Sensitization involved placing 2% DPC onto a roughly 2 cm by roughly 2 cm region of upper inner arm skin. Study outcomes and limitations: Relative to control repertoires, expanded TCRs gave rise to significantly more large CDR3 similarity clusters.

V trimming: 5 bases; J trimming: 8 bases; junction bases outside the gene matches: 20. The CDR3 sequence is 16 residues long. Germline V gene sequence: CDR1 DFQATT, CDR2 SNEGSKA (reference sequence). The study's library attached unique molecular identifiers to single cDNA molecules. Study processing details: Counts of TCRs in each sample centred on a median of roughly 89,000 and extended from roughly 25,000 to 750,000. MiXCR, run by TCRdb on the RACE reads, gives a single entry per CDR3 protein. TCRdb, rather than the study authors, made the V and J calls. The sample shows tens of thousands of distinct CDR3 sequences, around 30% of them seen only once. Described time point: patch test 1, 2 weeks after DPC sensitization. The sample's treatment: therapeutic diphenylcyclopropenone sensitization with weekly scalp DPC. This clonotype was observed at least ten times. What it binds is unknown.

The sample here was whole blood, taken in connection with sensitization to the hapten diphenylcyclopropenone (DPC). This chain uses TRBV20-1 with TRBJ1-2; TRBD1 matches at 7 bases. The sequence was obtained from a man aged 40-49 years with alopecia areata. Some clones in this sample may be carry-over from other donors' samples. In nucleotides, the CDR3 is TGCAGTGCTCAACCGGGACTGACAGGGAAGGGGGGAGGCTACACCTTC. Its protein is CSAQPGLTGKGGGYTF.